This T cell receptor (beta chain) originates from a study of T-cell reconstitution after alpha-beta-depleted transplantation in children. Overall study findings and caveats: Alpha-beta T cells about two months after transplant reportedly derived from several hundred expanded graft clones. T-cell counts and diversity at one year post-transplant came mainly from newly produced T cells. The high TCRbeta diversity at day 60 in some patients came from surviving recipient T cells and thymic progenitors.

Construction of the TCRbeta library involved unique molecular identifiers. MiXCR, applied by TCRdb to the PCR reads, yields one record per CDR3 protein. The sample carries under 250,000 distinct CDR3 sequences, roughly 18% recorded once. Trimming shortened V by 0 bases and J by 6 bases, and 10 bases separated the two germline ends. This CDR3 spans 13 amino acids. Germline V gene data show CDR1 as DFQATT and CDR2 as SNEGSKA (reference sequence). This clonotype was seen only a few times. The antigen is undetermined. The sample in question was PBMCs, mostly from graft donor cells, obtained 360 days after TCRalphabeta/CD19-depleted stem cell transplant. The chain carries TRBV20-1 and TRBJ2-3; D unresolved. The clonotype was recovered from a male patient between 2 and 9 years old who had a stem cell transplant for acute lymphoblastic leukemia, so the T cells may come from the graft donor. CDR3 DNA: TGCAGTGCTAGAGATCGGGCACATGATACGCAGTATTTT. This translates into CSARDRAHDTQYF.